The rows below give T cell receptor beta chains drawn from one sample of a study of monozygotic twins with inflammatory bowel disease. Each CDR3 protein gets one entry in TCRdb, which reprocessed the 5' RACE reads and gives no DNA. The sample shows roughly 200,000 distinct CDR3 sequences, and 1.5% to 2% sits with its ten largest clones. Input material: blood. These receptor sequences come from a human donor with ulcerative colitis or Crohn's disease, or a healthy co-twin of an affected twin (not recorded which). Both conserved end residues are part of each CDR3.

j_gene,v_gene,CDR3aa
TRBJ2-2,TRBV5-1,CASSVTVPNTGELFF
TRBJ1-6,TRBV20-1,CSAAPGQGNSPLHF
TRBJ2-7,TRBV20-1,CSARRPYEQYF
TRBJ1-1,TRBV7-6,CASRGRNTEAFF
TRBJ2-5,TRBV12-3/TRBV12-4,CASSIGTGETQYF
TRBJ2-4,TRBV10-3,CAIRDGVIAKNIQYF
TRBJ2-3,TRBV5-4,CASSYGQAPTDTQYF
TRBJ1-2,TRBV24-1,CATSDEYGYTF
TRBJ2-6,TRBV5-6,CASSLLRPGIPNSGANVLTF
TRBJ1-1,TRBV5-1,CASSSTGLNTEAFF
TRBJ2-5,TRBV6-5,CASSYSTTGGETQYF
TRBJ1-3,TRBV7-2,CASSLGTSGNTIYF
TRBJ1-2,TRBV6-5,CASSYSGHRNYGYTF
TRBJ1-1,TRBV20-1,CSARVGGLYFF
TRBJ2-3,TRBV20-1,CSARDSAGGTDTQYF
TRBJ2-7,TRBV10-2,CASSEQGPSYEQYF
TRBJ2-7,TRBV7-6,CASSPKGSGSYEQYF
TRBJ1-1,TRBV20-1,CSATGLNTEAFF
TRBJ1-1,TRBV7-9,CASSLARPPSTNTEAFF
TRBJ2-2,TRBV5-1,CASSVRANTGELFF
TRBJ2-3,TRBV3-1,CASSQDRAGTDTQYF
TRBJ1-3,TRBV29-1,CSVGDRSGNTIYF
TRBJ2-1,TRBV5-1,CASSPTWGLNEQFF
TRBJ2-1,TRBV11-2,CASSLDPSSNEQFF
TRBJ2-1,TRBV6-4,CASSASGGSYNEQFF
TRBJ1-2,TRBV12-3/TRBV12-4,CASSLRGQRNYGYTF
TRBJ2-3,TRBV20-1,CSAAGRPGSADTQYF
TRBJ2-7,TRBV5-5,CASSLPSFEQYF
TRBJ2-3,TRBV11-2,CASSLGFRGTTTDTQYF
TRBJ2-1,TRBV4-1,CASSLFDSGGTNEQFF
TRBJ1-1,TRBV2,CASMGGHTEAFF
TRBJ2-3,TRBV20-1,CSIAGASDTQYF
TRBJ1-6,TRBV7-9,CASSLDSTNRRNLHF
TRBJ2-4,TRBV5-4,CASSPQGGGKNIQYF
TRBJ2-7,TRBV25-1,CASSEGYEQYF
TRBJ1-2,TRBV29-1,CSVAPLRRPPYGYTF
TRBJ1-4,TRBV4-2,CASATGTTNEKLFF
TRBJ1-1,TRBV20-1,CSARDPGAKGNTEAFF
TRBJ1-1,TRBV12-3/TRBV12-4,CASSFTSRNTEAFF
TRBJ1-6,TRBV13,CASSLGPSGGAYNSPLHF
TRBJ1-1,TRBV20-1,CSPLRGRATEAFF
TRBJ2-1,TRBV10-3,CAIRSADYNEQFF
TRBJ2-3,TRBV2,CATRVGLLADTQYF
TRBJ1-5,TRBV20-1,CSARVGGNGNQPQHF
TRBJ2-1,TRBV5-1,CASSLGNGVEQFF
TRBJ1-3,TRBV12-3/TRBV12-4,CASSLSSSGNTIYF
TRBJ2-3,TRBV7-6,CASSLGGLAGGTDTQYF
TRBJ1-4,TRBV10-3,CATTGSGNEKLFF
TRBJ2-7,TRBV7-3,CASSPGDRSYEQYF
TRBJ1-2,TRBV6-6,CASSYRPDNGYTF
TRBJ2-7,TRBV5-1,CASSPWAGASYEQYF
TRBJ2-1,TRBV11-2,CASSLVASHNEQFF
TRBJ2-4,TRBV20-1,CSARPSTGPIAKNIQYF
TRBJ2-1,TRBV19,CSSSIVDEQFF
TRBJ1-5,TRBV5-5,CASSLMANQPQHF